This T cell receptor (beta chain) is from a study of blood T cell repertoires in COVID-19. Study as a whole: Both acute and convalescent COVID-19 samples were obtained from the United States, Italy and Spain. From T cells, B-cell-depleted T cells, or PBMCs came the material, which was cDNA or gDNA.

Germline V gene lookup returns CDR1 SGHAT and CDR2 FQNNGV. V gave up 1 base and J gave up 3 bases, with 4 bases separating them. The CDR3 sequence is 13 residues long. Authors' data handling: Amplification of reference gene primers was used by the study to estimate nucleated cell counts. Using immunoSEQ multiplex PCR, the repertoire was profiled, and TCRdb retains in-frame clones only, with some absent. Clone size and the V and J calls come from that table; the DNA yielded D and trimming. The table lists tens of thousands of clones, 80% to 90% of them singletons. The rearrangement uses TRBV11-2 and TRBJ1-5; D not certain. The sequenced sample consisted of peripheral blood. This clonotype was obtained from a human donor in a cohort sampled during active COVID-19. The CDR3 is CASSLGPNQPQHF. The CDR3 nucleotides read TGTGCCAGCAGCTTAGGGCCCAATCAGCCCCAGCATTTT.